This entry features one TCR beta chain sequence. Its antigen is unknown. The sample comes from a study of siplizumab effects on memory and regulatory T cells. The trim removed 6 bases at V and 5 bases at J, leaving 3 bases unmatched. The CDR3 is 14 residues long. The germline V gene encodes CDR1 GTSNPN and CDR2 SVGIG (reference sequence). Assay: immunoSEQ multiplex PCR; the TCRdb copy retains only in-frame clones and omits some. The top ten clones hold around 1.3% of a sample with about 110,000 clones, approximately 92% of them seen once. Study conclusions and caveats: Alloreactive sequences traceable to unstimulated CD4+ memory cells declined significantly under siplizumab. A naive or memory phenotype could not be assigned to roughly 75-96% of the proliferating CD4+ or CD8+ clones.

The sequence was obtained from a human donor in good health. This sequence joins TRBV30 and TRBJ2-1, with 14 positions matching TRBD2. Sequences were obtained from CD4+ T cells sorted from blood. CDR3 bases: TGTGCCTGTACGGGACTAGCGGGAGACAATGAGCAGTTCTTC. Encoded protein: CACTGLAGDNEQFF.